Presented here are 3 T cell receptor beta chains from one specimen sequenced in a study of T cells in localized non-small cell lung cancer. Libraries were prepared by immunoSEQ multiplex PCR; TCRdb keeps only in-frame clonotypes and omits some of them. This sample has tens of thousands of clones, with more than 85% found just once. The sample consisted of PBMCs, taken before any cancer treatment. The receptors come from a female donor with stage II lung adenocarcinoma.

This chain links TRBV2 with TRBJ2-7; TRBD1 matches 7 bases. CDR1 and CDR2 from the germline V gene are SNHLY and FYNNEI. The CDR3 loop spans 13 amino acids. V trimming: 4 bases; J trimming: 6 bases; junction bases outside the gene matches: 6. For the CDR3, the DNA is TGTGCCAGCAGTGCGGAACAGGGGCGCGAGCAGTACTTC. The encoded protein is CASSAEQGREQYF. Full variable domain (outside the CDR3, taken from reference TRBV2 and TRBJ2-7): EPEVTQTPSHQVTQMGQEVILRCVPISNHLYFYWYRQILGQKVEFLVSFYNNEISEKSEIFDDQFSVERPDGSNFTLKIRSTKLEDSAMYFCASSAEQGREQYFGPGTRLTVT.

V and J are TRBV6-4 and TRBJ2-3; perhaps D is TRBD1 or TRBD2 (6 bases each). Germline CDR1 is MRHNA and CDR2 is SNTAGT. Trimming left V 2 bases short and J 1 base short, with 13 bases between. The CDR3 sequence is 16 residues long. CDR3 sequence reads: CASSDRGRGGTDTQYF. DNA of the CDR3: TGTGCCAGCAGTGACCGGGGGCGCGGGGGCACAGATACGCAGTATTTT.

The gene calls are TRBV27 and TRBJ2-7; D could derive from TRBD1 or TRBD2 (6 bases each). V was clipped by 4 bases and J by 5 bases, with 18 bases between them. The CDR3 runs to 15 residues. CDR1 is MNHEY, CDR2 SMNVEV, per germline (reference sequence). The chain's CDR3 is CASSSLGGRENEQYF. The CDR3, as DNA: TGTGCCAGCAGTTCCCTGGGGGGCAGGGAAAACGAGCAGTACTTC.